This entry lists 32 T cell receptor beta chains sequenced from one sample in a study of T cell responses to AZD1222 COVID-19 vaccine. The data were produced by immunoSEQ multiplex PCR, yet TCRdb's version contains in-frame clones alone and is incomplete. This table has 120,000 or so clones, 70% to 90% appearing once. The input for sequencing was peripheral blood, taken on day 0 of AZD1222 vaccination. The receptors stem from an adult in good health.

The J gene is TRBJ1-5, the V gene TRBV6-5; D remains unclear. V gave up 4 bases and J gave up 0 bases, with 10 bases separating them. This CDR3 is 15 amino acids long. In germline, CDR1 is MNHEY, CDR2 SVGAGI. The CDR3 region has the DNA TGTGCCAGCAGTTCCCATGGTCCTAGCAATCAGCCCCAGCATTTT. Its protein is CASSSHGPSNQPQHF.

The CDR3 DNA reads as TGTGCCAGCAGCTTAGCGACGGAAATGGGCGGCTACACCTTC. Translation: CASSLATEMGGYTF. The chain carries TRBV7-2 and TRBJ1-2; D gene unclear. Looked up from germline, CDR1 is SGHTA and CDR2 is FQGNSA. The CDR3 consists of 14 residues. V was clipped by 0 bases and J by 8 bases, with 13 bases between them.

This chain uses TRBV28 with TRBJ1-2; 7 bases fit TRBD1. V was pared by 6 bases and J by 4 bases, with 11 bases of the junction left unmatched. Germline assignment: CDR1 MDHEN and CDR2 SYDVKM. The CDR3 has 15 residues. CDR3 region: CASRPPGGDGYGYTF. CDR3 DNA sequence: TGTGCCAGCAGACCCCCAGGGGGAGATGGCTATGGCTACACCTTC.

The count of this clone is one. This chain uses TRBV11-2 with TRBJ2-1; no reliable D call. V lost 0 bases, J lost 4 bases, and 13 bases lay in between. This CDR3 has 16 amino acids. CDR1 SGHAT and CDR2 FQNNGV come from the germline V gene. CDR3 amino acids: CASSLEYLPPYNEQFF. The CDR3 DNA reads TGTGCCAGCAGCTTAGAATACTTACCTCCTTACAATGAGCAGTTCTTC.

The chain combines TRBV9 with TRBJ2-1, with a tentative D call TRBD2 (5 bases). The V end lost 8 bases, the J end lost 6 bases, and 15 bases lay between the germline ends. Germline-derived CDR1 and CDR2 are SGDLS and YYNGEE. CDR3 length: 13 amino acids. CDR3 sequence: CASRGTAGNEQFF. As DNA, the CDR3 is TGTGCCAGTCGGGGAACGGCGGGCAATGAGCAGTTCTTC.

The chain links TRBV9 to TRBJ2-3; TRBD1 matches 10 bases. V gave up 4 bases and J gave up 2 bases; unmatched junction bases: 4. The CDR3 totals 15 residues. Germline values: CDR1 SGDLS, CDR2 YYNGEE. The DNA of the CDR3 is TGTGCCAGCAGCAGAGGGACAGGGGACACAGATACGCAGTATTTT. Translated, it gives CASSRGTGDTDTQYF.

This chain links TRBV2 with TRBJ2-3, with unresolved D. Trimming removed 4 bases from V and 4 bases from J, with 9 bases in between. CDR3 length: 13 amino acids. Germline V CDR1 and CDR2: SNHLY, FYNNEI. CDR3 sequence reads: CASSVTRSDTQYF. Written as DNA, the CDR3 is TGTGCCAGCAGTGTAACAAGGTCAGATACGCAGTATTTT. The complete variable domain, with remaining parts taken from reference TRBV2 and TRBJ2-3, reads EPEVTQTPSHQVTQMGQEVILRCVPISNHLYFYWYRQILGQKVEFLVSFYNNEISEKSEIFDDQFSVERPDGSNFTLKIRSTKLEDSAMYFCASSVTRSDTQYFGPGTRLTVL.

The chain is built from TRBV3-1 (or the pseudogene TRBV3-2) and TRBJ2-3, with a possible D match to TRBD1 (6 bases). V shed 0 bases and J shed 5 bases, with 12 bases lying between them. The CDR3 totals 15 residues. From germline, CDR1 is LGHDT and CDR2 YNNKEL (reference sequence). The CDR3 DNA follows: TGTGCCAGCAGCCAAGATCAGGGCAGGGGAGATACGCAGTATTTT. Amino acid sequence: CASSQDQGRGDTQYF.

The CDR3, as DNA: TGTGCCAGCAGCCAAGGACGGGGTAATTCACCCCTCCACTTT. Translated: CASSQGRGNSPLHF. The chain employs TRBV6-5 and TRBJ1-6, with D uncertain. Germline V gene data show CDR1 as MNHEY and CDR2 as SVGAGI. This CDR3 comprises 14 residues. The ends were cut back, 6 bases at V and 6 bases at J, with 12 bases in the middle.

The rearrangement uses TRBV6-5 and TRBJ1-4, with D possibly being TRBD1 (5 bases). CDR3 length: 15 amino acids. V was shortened by 6 bases and J by 2 bases, with 13 bases between the two germline ends. The germline gives CDR1 MNHEY, CDR2 SVGAGI. The CDR3 is CASSTAEGTNEKLFF. The CDR3 region has the DNA TGTGCCAGCAGCACCGCTGAGGGGACTAATGAAAAACTGTTTTTT.

The rearrangement uses TRBV10-3 and TRBJ2-7; TRBD2 matches at 10 bases. The CDR3 has 16 amino acids. CDR1 is ENHRY, CDR2 SYGVKD, per germline. V gave up 3 bases and J gave up 3 bases; unmatched junction bases: 8. CDR3 region: CAISDPAAGGLYEQYF. The CDR3 DNA sequence: TGTGCCATCAGTGACCCGGCAGCGGGGGGGCTCTACGAGCAGTACTTC.

The J gene is TRBJ1-4, the V gene TRBV10-3, with D perhaps TRBD1 (5 bases). There are 17 residues in the CDR3. Germline V gene sequence: CDR1 ENHRY, CDR2 SYGVKD. V lost 3 bases to trimming and J lost 2 bases, with 16 bases between them. The chain's CDR3 is CAISDQQGVLTNEKLFF. The DNA of the CDR3 is TGTGCCATCAGTGATCAGCAAGGGGTTTTGACTAATGAAAAACTGTTTTTT.

This clone was counted once. The V gene is TRBV7-8, the J gene TRBJ1-4; D ambiguous. V was trimmed by 2 bases and J by 1 base, leaving 8 bases between them. Germline V gives CDR1 SGHVS, CDR2 FQNEAQ. The CDR3 runs to 15 residues. The CDR3 nucleotides are TGTGCCAGCAGCTTAAGCACCTTAACTAATGAAAAACTGTTTTTT. Protein product: CASSLSTLTNEKLFF.

The chain carries TRBV6-6 and TRBJ1-3, with TRBD1 as a possible D gene (6 bases). The CDR3 totals 16 residues. Germline V gene sequence: CDR1 MNHNY, CDR2 SVGAGI (reference sequence). With 5 bases removed from V and 4 bases from J, the gap between germline ends came to 18 bases. The CDR3 loop is CASSTSRGAAGNTIYF. As DNA, the CDR3 is TGTGCCAGCAGTACCTCCCGGGGGGCGGCAGGAAACACCATATATTTT.

The chain combines TRBV9 with TRBJ2-7, with D tentatively TRBD1 or TRBD2 (5 bases each). Germline V lookup: CDR1 SGDLS, CDR2 YYNGEE. Trimming took 3 bases from V and 3 from J, leaving 19 bases between them. The CDR3 extends over 16 amino acids. The CDR3 loop reads CASSGGAGTLNYEQYF. The CDR3 DNA follows: TGTGCCAGCAGCGGGGGTGCCGGGACCCTGAACTACGAGCAGTACTTC.

In this sample, this clone is medium-sized. This chain links TRBV2 with TRBJ2-6, with 10 bases lining up with TRBD1. This CDR3 region has 17 residues. Trimming cost V 8 bases and J 0 bases; bases outside gene matches: 7. Germline V gene sequence: CDR1 SNHLY, CDR2 FYNNEI. DNA of the CDR3: TGTGCCAGCTTGGACGGGACAGGGGCCTCTGGGGCCAACGTCCTGACTTTC. It specifies CASLDGTGASGANVLTF.

The chain joins TRBV19 to TRBJ1-1; D may be TRBD1 (5 bases). Per the germline V gene, CDR1 is LNHDA and CDR2 is SQIVND (reference sequence). This CDR3 region has 13 residues. V lost 1 base to trimming and J lost 11 bases, with 14 bases between them. Here the CDR3 DNA reads TGTGCCAGTAGTATAGGGGGCGTTTATCGCGCTTTCTTT. This translates into CASSIGGVYRAFF.

The chain recombines TRBV7-8 with TRBJ2-1, with 9 bases that match TRBD1. The J segment lost 7 bases and the V segment lost 5 bases, leaving 9 bases of the junction unmatched. Germline V gene sequence: CDR1 SGHVS, CDR2 FQNEAQ. This CDR3 comprises 15 residues. DNA of the CDR3: TGTGCCAGCAGCCGAGACAGGGGGTCGGGTAATGAGCAGTTCTTC. This translates into CASSRDRGSGNEQFF.

The chain recombines TRBV29-1 with TRBJ2-7, with 9 bases matching TRBD1. This CDR3 is 12 amino acids long. The ends lost 4 bases at V and 3 bases at J; junction bases unmatched: 1. CDR1 SQVTM and CDR2 ANQGSEA come from the germline V gene. This chain's CDR3 is CSVVDRGYEQYF. Here the CDR3 DNA reads TGCAGCGTTGTGGACAGGGGCTACGAGCAGTACTTC.

This chain links TRBV11-2 with TRBJ1-2; D not certain. Germline V gene sequence: CDR1 SGHAT, CDR2 FQNNGV. The V end lost 4 bases, the J end lost 3 bases, and 9 bases lay between the germline ends. The CDR3 runs 13 residues. DNA for the CDR3: TGTGCCAGCAGCTCCCGACAAGACTATGGCTACACCTTC. Translated, it gives CASSSRQDYGYTF.

The chain links TRBV5-5 to TRBJ2-7; 8 nucleotides match TRBD1. The V and J ends lost 4 bases and 4 bases, in that order; junction bases with no gene match: 7. The CDR3 covers 14 residues. Germline V gives CDR1 SGHKS, CDR2 YYEKEE (reference sequence). The CDR3 region is CASSPGTGPYEQYF. CDR3 bases: TGTGCCAGCAGCCCAGGGACAGGACCATACGAGCAGTACTTC.

The chain has TRBV3-1 (or the pseudogene TRBV3-2) and TRBJ2-7; 7 positions agree with TRBD2. After removal of 2 bases from V and 0 bases from J, the junction contained 4 bases not matched to a gene. Per germline, CDR1 LGHDT and CDR2 YNNKEL (reference sequence). The CDR3 is 15 residues long. The CDR3 sequence: CASSQPGTTSYEQYF. CDR3 bases: TGTGCCAGCAGCCAACCCGGGACTACCTCCTACGAGCAGTACTTC.

The V call is TRBV10-3, the J call TRBJ2-2, with D possibly being TRBD1 or TRBD2 (5 bases each). The V end lost 6 bases, the J end lost 0 bases, and 11 bases lay between the germline ends. CDR1 and CDR2 from the germline V gene are ENHRY and SYGVKD. This CDR3 has 15 amino acids. CDR3 residues: CAIRTGTANTGELFF. The CDR3 region has the DNA TGTGCCATCAGAACCGGGACGGCGAACACCGGGGAGCTGTTTTTT.

The chain joins TRBV5-1 to TRBJ2-1; no clear D gene. Per the germline V gene, CDR1 is SGHRS and CDR2 is YFSETQ. The CDR3 has 11 residues. Trimming shortened V by 6 bases and J by 5 bases, and 6 bases separated the two germline ends. The CDR3 loop reads CASTKNNEQFF. DNA for the CDR3: TGCGCCAGCACGAAGAACAATGAGCAGTTCTTC.

The CDR3 bases are TGCGCCAGCAGCTGGGGACAGGGGACGAAGAATGAGCAGTTCTTC. Translated: CASSWGQGTKNEQFF. J is TRBJ2-1 and V is TRBV5-1; 10 nucleotides line up with TRBD1. Germline CDR1 SGHRS, CDR2 YFSETQ. V shed 3 bases, J shed 7 bases, and the junction held 7 bases outside the gene matches. This CDR3 comprises 15 residues.

The J gene is TRBJ2-3, the V gene TRBV5-5; TRBD2 matches 7 bases. CDR1 is SGHKS and CDR2 is YYEKEE in the germline V gene (reference sequence). Trimming cost V 2 bases and J 0 bases; bases outside gene matches: 6. The CDR3 has 16 amino acids. CDR3 nucleotide sequence: TGTGCCAGCAGCTTCCGGGGTAGCGGGAGCACAGATACGCAGTATTTT. Its translation: CASSFRGSGSTDTQYF.

This clone was observed a few times. The V gene is TRBV25-1, the J gene TRBJ1-1, with a weak D call TRBD1 (6 bases). V lost 6 bases and J 3 bases, leaving 14 bases between the germline ends. CDR1 MGHDK and CDR2 SYGVNS come from the germline V gene. There are 14 residues in the CDR3. This CDR3 reads CASRDSLRDTEAFF. The CDR3 nucleotides read TGTGCCAGCAGGGACAGCCTGAGGGACACTGAAGCTTTCTTT.

The CDR3, as DNA: TGCGCCAGCAGCCCGGGGGTCGGGAATTCACCCCTCCACTTT. It specifies CASSPGVGNSPLHF. The V gene is TRBV5-1, the J gene TRBJ1-6; possible D gene TRBD1, 5 bases. Germline V gives CDR1 SGHRS, CDR2 YFSETQ. The length of the CDR3 is 14 residues. V was shortened by 4 bases and J by 7 bases, with 12 bases between the two germline ends.

J is TRBJ2-3 and V is TRBV4-2; D possibly uses TRBD1 or TRBD2 (6 bases each). Germline-derived CDR1 and CDR2 are LGHNA and YNFKEQ. This CDR3 contains 16 residues. V lost 3 bases, J lost 4 bases, and 17 bases lay in between. The CDR3: CASSQERGARADTQYF. CDR3 nucleotide sequence: TGTGCCAGCAGCCAGGAAAGGGGGGCGCGGGCAGATACGCAGTATTTT.

Note on this clone: The same CDR3 also results from other DNA sequences found in this sample. The chain uses TRBV30 and TRBJ1-5; the D gene is possibly TRBD1 (5 bases). Germline values: CDR1 GTSNPN, CDR2 SVGIG (reference sequence). V lost 2 bases to trimming and J lost 2 bases, with 7 bases between them. The length of the CDR3 is 13 residues. The CDR3 loop is CAWSPGGNQPQHF. The DNA of the CDR3 is TGTGCCTGGAGTCCGGGGGGCAATCAGCCCCAGCATTTT.

The chain links TRBV6-5 to TRBJ1-5, with D uncertain. In germline, CDR1 is MNHEY, CDR2 SVGAGI. V was pared by 0 bases and J by 5 bases, with 8 bases between. The CDR3 is made up of 14 amino acids. CDR3 amino acids: CASSYSIYDQPQHF. As DNA, the CDR3 is TGTGCCAGCAGTTACTCGATCTACGATCAGCCCCAGCATTTT.

The chain uses TRBV5-1 and TRBJ1-2, with D tentatively TRBD1 (6 bases). This CDR3 is 14 amino acids long. CDR1 is SGHRS and CDR2 is YFSETQ in the germline V gene. Trimming stripped 5 bases from V and 5 bases from J, with 16 bases between. The CDR3: CASRPREGGYGYTF. The CDR3 bases are TGCGCCAGCAGACCGAGGGAAGGGGGTTATGGCTACACCTTC. Supplemented by reference TRBV5-1 and TRBJ1-2, the full variable domain reads KAGVTQTPRYLIKTRGQQVTLSCSPISGHRSVSWYQQTPGQGLQFLFEYFSETQRNKGNFPGRFSGRQFSNSRSEMNVSTLELGDSALYLCASRPREGGYGYTFGSGTRLTVV.